The clone carrying this TCR beta chain was found many times. The sample is drawn from a study of Graves' ophthalmopathy and Graves' hyperthyroidism. The V gene's germline CDR1 is SEHNR and CDR2 FQNEAQ (reference sequence). Trimming shortened V by 6 bases and J by 5 bases, and 4 bases separated the two germline ends. The CDR3 has 10 residues. Aged 18 to 65, the patients with hyperthyroidism had under 2 months' duration and were newly diagnosed. The study excluded patients with other autoimmune diseases, uncontrolled infections, pregnancy or lactation. From RNA, the CDR3 regions of TCR beta chains were amplified and sequenced. Investigators did first-round RT-PCR with HTBI primers, then second-round multiplex PCR. Each CDR3 protein gets one entry after TCRdb re-called the multiplex PCR reads with MiXCR. This sample has hundreds of thousands of distinct CDR3 sequences; about 21% occur once, and the top ten carry under 3%.

This sequence originates from a woman aged 18-29 years with stable Graves' hyperthyroidism. This chain uses TRBV7-9 with TRBJ1-2, with D uncertain. Specimen: peripheral blood. The DNA for the CDR3 is TGTGCCAGCAGGAAATATGGCTACACCTTC. The encoded protein is CASRKYGYTF.